Below, 10 T cell receptor beta chains from the same sample are listed, as sequenced in a study of blood T cell repertoires in COVID-19. The repertoire was sequenced with immunoSEQ multiplex PCR; TCRdb's copy has only in-frame clones and lacks some. This table has about 200,000 clones, roughly nine tenths appearing once. Sequenced: peripheral blood. The receptors come from a man aged 40-49 years with active or convalescent COVID-19.

The rearrangement joins TRBV9 to TRBJ2-3; a possible D gene is TRBD2 (6 bases). Trimming pared 4 bases from V and 9 bases from J, leaving 9 bases between. The CDR3 has 11 amino acids. Per the germline V gene, CDR1 is SGDLS and CDR2 is YYNGEE. The CDR3 here is CASSNSGTQYF. The CDR3 nucleotides are TGTGCCAGCAGCAACAGCGGGACGCAGTATTTT. Filled out from reference TRBV9 and TRBJ2-3, the complete variable domain reads DSGVTQTPKHLITATGQRVTLRCSPRSGDLSVYWYQQSLDQGLQFLIQYYNGEERAKGNILERFSAQQFPDLHSELNLSSLELGDSALYFCASSNSGTQYFGPGTRLTVL.

The rearrangement uses TRBV5-5 and TRBJ1-6; D possibly corresponds to TRBD1 (5 bases). This CDR3 spans 15 amino acids. Germline-derived CDR1 and CDR2 are SGHKS and YYEKEE (reference sequence). V was shortened by 4 bases and J by 4 bases, with 12 bases between the two germline ends. The CDR3 sequence is CASSRGTEYNSPLHF. The DNA for the CDR3 is TGTGCCAGCAGCCGGGGGACCGAGTATAATTCACCCCTCCACTTT.

The chain recombines TRBV27 with TRBJ1-2, with D possibly matching TRBD1 (6 bases). The V end lost 3 bases, the J end lost 4 bases, and 12 bases lay between the germline ends. The CDR3 spans 14 residues. Germline CDR1 MNHEY, CDR2 SMNVEV (reference sequence). The CDR3 coding sequence is TGTGCCAGCAGTTTCACAGGGAATAGCTATGGCTACACCTTC. The encoded protein is CASSFTGNSYGYTF.

The chain has TRBV29-1 and TRBJ1-2; maybe TRBD1 (6 bases). The CDR3 covers 14 residues. Germline V gives CDR1 SQVTM, CDR2 ANQGSEA. V was pared by 7 bases and J by 8 bases, with 23 bases between. CDR3 sequence reads: CSALTGVRGGGYTF. As DNA, the CDR3 is TGCAGCGCCCTCACCGGGGTCAGGGGTGGCGGCTACACCTTC.

The J gene is TRBJ2-3, the V gene TRBV9, with 11 positions matching TRBD2. The length of the CDR3 is 16 residues. CDR1 SGDLS and CDR2 YYNGEE come from the germline V gene. Unmatched junction bases numbered 8, after V lost 4 bases and J lost 4 bases. CDR3 DNA sequence: TGTGCCAGCAGCCTAATAGCGGGGGGGCCCGCAGATACGCAGTATTTT. This gives the protein CASSLIAGGPADTQYF.

CDR3 coding DNA: TGTGCCAGCAGCCCTAGACAGGTAACGAACACTGAAGCTTTCTTT. This gives the protein CASSPRQVTNTEAFF. This chain connects TRBV28 to TRBJ1-1; the D gene is possibly TRBD1 (6 bases). This CDR3 spans 15 amino acids. Germline V gene sequence: CDR1 MDHEN, CDR2 SYDVKM. Trimming cost V 6 bases and J 1 base, with 15 bases left between them.

The chain couples TRBV6-5 to TRBJ1-5; D ambiguous. CDR3 size: 14 residues. The V gene lost 0 bases and the J gene lost 4 bases, with 7 bases spanning the gap. CDR1 and CDR2 from the germline V gene are MNHEY and SVGAGI. As DNA, the CDR3 is TGTGCCAGCAGTTACTCGAGCGGGAATCAGCCCCAGCATTTT. As protein: CASSYSSGNQPQHF.

The chain recombines TRBV19 with TRBJ1-1, with a possible D match to TRBD1 (6 bases). The V and J ends lost 1 base and 9 bases respectively, with 18 bases between them. The CDR3 totals 15 residues. Germline CDR1 reads LNHDA; CDR2 reads SQIVND (reference sequence). In DNA, the CDR3 is TGTGCCAGTAGTATAGTCGGGGACACCACTATCAAAGCTTTCTTT. Residues: CASSIVGDTTIKAFF.

V gene TRBV6-5 combines with J gene TRBJ2-3; a possible D gene is TRBD2 (5 bases). Germline lookup yields CDR1 MNHEY and CDR2 SVGAGI. The CDR3 length is 12 residues. V lost 5 bases, J lost 4 bases, and 7 bases lay in between. CDR3 sequence: CASSLAPDTQYF. CDR3 nucleotides: TGTGCCAGCAGTCTAGCACCAGATACGCAGTATTTT.

V usage is TRBV4-1 and J usage is TRBJ1-2; D possibly corresponds to TRBD1 (6 bases). With 3 bases removed from V and 7 bases from J, the gap between germline ends came to 18 bases. The CDR3 totals 15 residues. Germline-derived CDR1 and CDR2 are MGHRA and YSYEKL. The CDR3 DNA follows: TGCGCCAGCAGCCATAATTTCGCAGGGGAGGGTGGCTACACCTTC. Translated: CASSHNFAGEGGYTF.